A selection of T cell receptor beta chains follows, all from one sample in a study of T cell repertoires in breast cancer. TCRdb reprocessed the emulsion pairing reads via MiXCR and lists one record per CDR3 protein. The repertoire has about 40,000 distinct CDR3 sequences, under 60% of them found once; the top ten carry 60%. The specimen was CD8+ T cells. The origin of the receptors is a pool of human donors with breast cancer or a healthy control (not recorded which). CDR3s include the opening cysteine and the closing phenylalanine or tryptophan. Fields, in order: clone size, V gene, CDR3 protein. Clone size is not always given. Where it is, it says once, few, many or a class for expanded clones.

abundance: few; v_gene: TRBV4-1; CDR3aa: CASGPRENSETQYF
abundance: few; v_gene: TRBV20-1; CDR3aa: CSAPGATYGYTF
abundance: -; v_gene: TRBV28; CDR3aa: CASSPFSLPGGYGYTF
abundance: -; v_gene: TRBV3-1; CDR3aa: CASSQLTGGDEQFF
abundance: -; v_gene: TRBV7-9; CDR3aa: CASSLEGSGVGQPQHF
abundance: -; v_gene: TRBV20-1; CDR3aa: CSATTGALNQPQHF
abundance: few; v_gene: TRBV20-1; CDR3aa: CSARGVMATEYEQYF
abundance: -; v_gene: TRBV2; CDR3aa: CASSTGTIGGNQPQHF
abundance: -; v_gene: TRBV7-9; CDR3aa: CAGSLITSGNGEQYF
abundance: few; v_gene: TRBV15; CDR3aa: CATSRIKNNRGFYEQYF
abundance: -; v_gene: TRBV27; CDR3aa: CASRQGLNTEASF
abundance: -; v_gene: TRBV18; CDR3aa: CASSLPGGAAPYGYTF
abundance: many; v_gene: TRBV6-2/TRBV6-3; CDR3aa: CASSPLYGEQFF